This entry describes one TCR beta chain. Participants were placed into cohorts based on the clinical history they reported. The germline gives CDR1 SGHNT, CDR2 YYREEE (reference sequence). The CDR3 covers 13 residues. The V and J ends lost 3 bases and 4 bases respectively, with 9 bases between them. This specimen belongs to a study of blood T cell repertoires in COVID-19. In the study overall: There were acute and convalescent COVID-19 samples, and they came from the United States, Italy and Spain.

In the original analysis: Nucleated cell counts were estimated from reference gene primer amplification. Libraries were prepared by immunoSEQ multiplex PCR; TCRdb keeps only in-frame clonotypes and omits some of them. V and J calls and clone size are copied from that table; D and trimming were computed from the DNA. The repertoire consists of a few hundred thousand clones, with 70% to 90% occurring once and the leading ten covering about 1.4%. Sequenced sample: PBMCs or T cells enriched from blood (not recorded which). This rearrangement joins TRBV5-4 to TRBJ2-3; a possible D gene is TRBD2 (5 bases). The source of this sequence is a woman between 18 and 30 years old who had been exposed to COVID-19. CDR3 amino acids: CASSYSVADTQYF. The CDR3 nucleotides are TGTGCCAGCAGCTATAGCGTGGCAGATACGCAGTATTTT.